This T cell receptor (beta chain) is drawn from a study of shared clonotypes between healthy human individuals. Trimming removed 5 bases from V and 6 bases from J, with 12 bases in between. CDR3 length: 13 residues. From germline, CDR1 is SGHRS and CDR2 YFSETQ. The study separated CD4+ cells into CD45RA+ naive and CD45RA-negative memory subsets. Overall study findings and caveats: Donors were few, which limited the genetic and exposure-history diversity represented. Naive subsets tended to show greater estimated richness than memory subsets.

Researchers divided each subset's genomic DNA evenly across several immunoSEQ plates. The repertoire was sequenced with immunoSEQ multiplex PCR; TCRdb's copy has only in-frame clones and lacks some. The sample includes approximately 2,000,000 clones, about nine tenths of them seen just once. As for this clone: Its antigen remains unknown.

Sequenced material: naive CD4+ T cells from PBMCs. As to subset: CD45RA+ positively selected. This chain connects TRBV5-1 to TRBJ2-1, with D uncertain. This receptor was taken from a man aged 18 to 29 in good health. Some clones in this sample may be carry-over from other donors' samples. CDR3 DNA: TGCGCCAGCAGTTCGGTAGTCATCAATGAGCAGTTCTTC. This encodes CASSSVVINEQFF.